This T cell receptor (beta chain) was captured in a study of blood T cells in healthy people across ages. Study-level results: There was a strong correlation between TCR beta diversity and naive T cell percentage.

With 1 base removed from V and 8 bases from J, the gap between germline ends came to 14 bases. This CDR3 region has 14 residues. Germline CDR1 reads MGHRA; CDR2 reads YSYEKL. To note about this clonotype: The antigen is unknown.

Through a sample-barcoded 5' primer and a J-beta primer mix, a second PCR was run for roughly 6 to 11 cycles. Each cDNA molecule was tagged by a template-switch adaptor that had 12 random nucleotides. TCRdb re-analysed the 5' RACE reads in MiXCR, keeping a single row per CDR3 protein. The table records fewer than 950,000 distinct CDR3 sequences, about 53% of them present only once. The sequence was obtained from a man older than 75 in good health. The chain joins TRBV4-1 to TRBJ1-2; D gene unclear. The sample taken for sequencing was blood. CDR3 nucleotide sequence: TGCGCCAGCAGCCAAGGTCAGCAAGTCGGAGGCTACACCTTC. Translated, it gives CASSQGQQVGGYTF.